This T cell receptor (beta chain) came from a study of identical twins. The cDNA had a unique molecular identifier and a template-switch universal primer site. TCRdb independently ran MiXCR on the 5' RACE reads; one entry per CDR3 protein. The profile covers approximately 680,000 distinct CDR3 sequences, with around 7.5% appearing a single time and over 1.5% taken by the ten largest. CDR3 length equals 16 residues. V lost 3 bases and J 1 base, leaving 15 bases between the germline ends. Germline V CDR1 and CDR2: SGHKS, YYEKEE (reference sequence). This clonotype was observed a few times. This sample also belongs to another study, concerning yellow fever vaccine responses in identical twins.

Input material: PBMCs. The receptor's source is a woman younger than 30 in good health. V and J are TRBV5-5 and TRBJ2-3; D gene uncertain. The DNA of the CDR3 is TGTGCCAGCAGCTCCCGGGCCGGTCAGCGCACAGATACGCAGTATTTT. Residues: CASSSRAGQRTDTQYF.